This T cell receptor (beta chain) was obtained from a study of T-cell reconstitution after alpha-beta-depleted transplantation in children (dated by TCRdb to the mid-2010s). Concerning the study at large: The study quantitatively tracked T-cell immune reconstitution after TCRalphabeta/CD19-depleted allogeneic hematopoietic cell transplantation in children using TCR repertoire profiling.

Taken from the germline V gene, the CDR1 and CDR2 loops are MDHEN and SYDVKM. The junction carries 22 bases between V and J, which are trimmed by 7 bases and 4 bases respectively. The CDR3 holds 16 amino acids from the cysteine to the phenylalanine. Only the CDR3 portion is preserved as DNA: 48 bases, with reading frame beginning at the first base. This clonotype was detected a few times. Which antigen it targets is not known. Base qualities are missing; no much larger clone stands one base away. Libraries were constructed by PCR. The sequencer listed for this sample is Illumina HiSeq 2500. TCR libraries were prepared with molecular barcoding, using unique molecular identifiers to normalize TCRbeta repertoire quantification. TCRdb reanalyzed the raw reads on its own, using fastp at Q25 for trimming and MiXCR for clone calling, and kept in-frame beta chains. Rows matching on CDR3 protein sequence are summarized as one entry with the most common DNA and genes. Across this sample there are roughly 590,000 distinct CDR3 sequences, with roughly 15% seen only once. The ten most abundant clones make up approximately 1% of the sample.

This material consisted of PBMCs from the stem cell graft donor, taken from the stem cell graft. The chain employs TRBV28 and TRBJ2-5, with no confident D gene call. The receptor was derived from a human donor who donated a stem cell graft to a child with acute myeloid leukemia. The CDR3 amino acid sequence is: CASTDSLEHLRETQYF. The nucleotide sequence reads TGTGCCAGCACCGATAGCTTGGAACACCTTCGAGAGACCCAGTACTTC.